The entry that follows covers one T cell receptor beta chain sequence. Its cognate antigen is unknown. Other DNA sequences in the same sample also yield this CDR3. This entry is derived from a study of Ad26.COV2.S vaccination and SARS-CoV-2 variants. Study context: Sample donor was a member of the COV1001 Ad26.COV2.S trial arm. The vaccine Ad26.COV2.S was put into the muscle once, or twice with 56 days between. Study findings and constraints: Placebo recipients had lower spike-specific TCR breadth than vaccine recipients.

Looked up from germline, CDR1 is MGHRA and CDR2 is YSYEKL. With 0 bases removed from V and 1 base from J, the gap between germline ends came to 1 base. The CDR3 sequence is 13 residues long. The treatment denotes: some 20 received Ad26.COV2.S at low or high dose, single or two shots; about 5 received placebo; per-sample allocation not given. Samples came from day 63 after the first vaccine or placebo injection. An Ad26 vector was used to express Wuhan-strain SARS-CoV-2 spike as the vaccine. Libraries were prepared by immunoSEQ multiplex PCR; TCRdb keeps only in-frame clonotypes and omits some of them. This table has around 320,000 clones, 80% to 90% appearing once.

The TCR sequence derives from a person aged 18 to 59 who received the Ad26.COV2.S COVID-19 vaccine or a placebo. The specimen comprised peripheral blood, sampled in a trial of Ad26.COV2.S vaccine versus placebo. The V call is TRBV4-1, the J call TRBJ1-5; D is ambiguous. In DNA, the CDR3 is TGCGCCAGCAGCCAAGACAGCAATCAGCCCCAGCATTTT. It translates to CASSQDSNQPQHF.